The clone carrying this T cell receptor beta chain has only one observation. Germline CDR1 is GTSNPN and CDR2 is SVGIG (reference sequence). Trimming removed 2 bases from V and 5 bases from J; junction bases left unmatched: 10. This CDR3 has 16 amino acids. Assay used: immunoSEQ multiplex PCR; TCRdb lists only in-frame clones, some missing. The table has about 170,000 clones, approximately 94% seen once. These data originate in a study of T cell responses to AZD1222 COVID-19 vaccine. The rearrangement joins TRBV30 to TRBJ1-5; TRBD1 matches 9 bases. The receptor was isolated from an adult in good health. The sequencing used peripheral blood, collected on day 0 of AZD1222 vaccination. The CDR3 sequence: CAWSSKDRGGHQPQHF. CDR3 bases: TGTGCCTGGAGTAGCAAGGACAGGGGCGGACATCAGCCCCAGCATTTT. The variable domain in full, with the rest retrieved from reference TRBV30 and TRBJ1-5, is SQTIHQWPATLVQPVGSPLSLECTVEGTSNPNLYWYRQAAGRGLQLLFYSVGIGQISSEVPQNLSASRPQDRQFILSSKKLLLSDSGFYLCAWSSKDRGGHQPQHFGDGTRLSIL.